This T cell receptor beta chain comes out of a study of prognosis after radiotherapy for stage I lung cancer. Study context: Among the patients, several developed distant metastases after radiotherapy at a median of roughly seven months, and 15 showed no significant progression. General study points: Patients with metastases reportedly showed TRBV and TRBJ gene usage that differed from patients without metastases.

This clonotype has a count of ten or more. The antigen remains undetermined. V trimming: 0 bases; J trimming: 8 bases; junction bases outside the gene matches: 8. The CDR3 totals 15 residues. Germline V gene sequence: CDR1 KGHSH, CDR2 LQKENI. Amplification of the TCR beta CDR3 (from genomic DNA) was done by two-round multiplex PCR. First-round PCR used primers specific to each TRBV and TRBJ gene. TCRdb itself ran the multiplex PCR reads through MiXCR, one entry per CDR3 protein. The data contain around 20,000 distinct CDR3 sequences, around 40% of them singletons. This specimen was PBMCs, taken before or after stereotactic body radiation therapy (not recorded which). This chain connects TRBV18 to TRBJ1-2; TRBD1 matches 8 bases. This sequence originates from a donor over 45 with non-small cell lung cancer. CDR3 sequence: CASSPPGTGGSGYTF. CDR3 in DNA: TGTGCCAGCTCACCACCCGGCACAGGGGGGAGCGGCTACACCTTC.